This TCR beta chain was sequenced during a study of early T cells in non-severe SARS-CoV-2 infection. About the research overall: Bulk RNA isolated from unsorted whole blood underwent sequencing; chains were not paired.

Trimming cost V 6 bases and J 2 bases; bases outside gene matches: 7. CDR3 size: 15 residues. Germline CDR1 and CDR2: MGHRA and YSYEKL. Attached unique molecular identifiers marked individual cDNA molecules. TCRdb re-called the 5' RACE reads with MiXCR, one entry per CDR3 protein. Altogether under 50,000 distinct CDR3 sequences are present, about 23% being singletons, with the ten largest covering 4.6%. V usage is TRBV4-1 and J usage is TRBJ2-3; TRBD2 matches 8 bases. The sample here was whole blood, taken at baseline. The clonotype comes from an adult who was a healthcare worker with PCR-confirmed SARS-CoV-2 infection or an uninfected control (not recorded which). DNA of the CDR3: TGCGCCAGCAGACGAATAGCGGGGACCACAGATACGCAGTATTTT. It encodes CASRRIAGTTDTQYF.